This TCR beta chain was retrieved from a study of T-cell reconstitution after alpha-beta-depleted transplantation in children. Overall study results and limits: Where some patients showed high TCRbeta diversity at day 60, it came from recipient T cells and thymic progenitors that had survived. Alpha-beta T cells present about two months after transplant were reported to originate from several hundred expanded graft clones. A year post-transplant, T-cell counts and diversity derived mostly from newly produced T cells.

Researchers prepared the TCRbeta library using unique molecular identifiers, the study reports. TCRdb fed the PCR reads into MiXCR, producing one record per CDR3 protein. Found here are hundreds of thousands of distinct CDR3 sequences, around 13% of them singletons; the top ten hold around 0.76%. This clonotype occurred a few times. Its antigen is currently unknown. J was trimmed by 5 bases and V by 6 bases; bases with no gene match: 3. The CDR3 is made up of 14 amino acids. From germline, CDR1 is DFQATT and CDR2 SNEGSKA (reference sequence). The J gene is TRBJ2-1, the V gene TRBV20-1, with 14 bases matching TRBD2. The source is a girl aged 2 to 9 with congenital amegakaryocytic thrombocytopenia, due to receive a stem cell transplant. Here the sequenced sample was PBMCs, taken before TCRalphabeta/CD19-depleted stem cell transplant. The CDR3 DNA follows: TGCAGTGCCGCGGGACTAGCGGGGGACAATGAGCAGTTCTTC. This gives the protein CSAAGLAGDNEQFF.